This T cell receptor (beta chain) was found in a study of Ad26.COV2.S vaccination and SARS-CoV-2 variants. Study-wide context: As a participant in COV1001, the donor was in the Ad26.COV2.S trial arm.

The sample's treatment: roughly 20 received Ad26.COV2.S at low or high dose, single or two shots; 5 received placebo; per-sample allocation not given. Specimen acquisition occurred on day 63 following the initial vaccine or placebo injection. This vaccine is an Ad26 vector that expresses the Wuhan-strain SARS-CoV-2 spike. Regarding the study as a whole: The TCR breadth and depth analyses may have produced an underestimate of total T cell responses.

Method: immunoSEQ multiplex PCR; TCRdb's copy keeps in-frame clones and lacks some. The data show fewer than 800,000 clones, around 92% seen once. Germline loops: CDR1 MGHRA, CDR2 YSYEKL. The CDR3 runs 13 residues. The V segment lost 3 bases and the J segment 10 bases; nucleotides outside the gene matches: 8. Comment on this clone: As yet, its antigen is unknown.

The chain carries TRBV4-1 and TRBJ1-1; 7 bases fit TRBD1. The receptor was derived from a person aged 18-65 years who received the Ad26.COV2.S COVID-19 vaccine or a placebo. Sample: peripheral blood, taken in a trial of Ad26.COV2.S vaccine versus placebo. The CDR3 coding sequence is TGCGCCAGCAGCCATCAAGCGACAGGGAGAGCTTTCTTT. It codes for CASSHQATGRAFF.